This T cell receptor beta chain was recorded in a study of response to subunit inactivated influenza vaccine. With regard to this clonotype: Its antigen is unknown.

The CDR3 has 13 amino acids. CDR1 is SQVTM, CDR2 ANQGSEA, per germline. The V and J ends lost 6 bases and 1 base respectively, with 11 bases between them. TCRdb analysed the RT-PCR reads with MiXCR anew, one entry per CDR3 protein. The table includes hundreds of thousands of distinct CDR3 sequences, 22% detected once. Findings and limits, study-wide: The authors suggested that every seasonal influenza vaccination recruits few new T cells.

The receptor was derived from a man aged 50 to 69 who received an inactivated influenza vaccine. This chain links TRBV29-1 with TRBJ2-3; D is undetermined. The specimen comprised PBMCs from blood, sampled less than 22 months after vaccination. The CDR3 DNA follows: TGCAGCGTCATCTCCTACCGCACAGATACGCAGTATTTT. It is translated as CSVISYRTDTQYF.